The 24 T cell receptor beta chains below come from one sample, sequenced in a study of PD-1 blockade in classical Hodgkin lymphoma. Produced via immunoSEQ multiplex PCR; TCRdb's table is partial and in-frame only. The repertoire holds 10,000 or so clones, with around nine tenths as singletons. The time point denotes: cycle 4 day 1 (C4D1), after less than seven weeks of nivolumab. All patients relapsed after autologous stem cell transplantation, and brentuximab vedotin exposure varied. The source was peripheral blood mononuclear cells (PBMCs), collected before the fourth cycle of nivolumab. The receptors originated from a human donor with classical Hodgkin lymphoma.

This clone was counted a single time. The chain links TRBV10-2 to TRBJ2-3; 12 nucleotides agree with TRBD2. The germline CDR1 and CDR2 sequences are WSHSY and SAAADI. J was trimmed by 6 bases and V by 6 bases; bases with no gene match: 7. This CDR3 spans 15 amino acids. The CDR3 sequence is CASRLAGGGTDTQYF. In DNA form, the CDR3 reads TGCGCCAGCAGGCTAGCGGGGGGGGGAACGGATACGCAGTATTTT.

The V call is TRBV5-1, the J call TRBJ2-3; possibly TRBD2 for D (6 bases). In germline, CDR1 is SGHRS, CDR2 YFSETQ. V was trimmed by 4 bases and J by 4 bases, leaving 16 bases between them. The CDR3 loop spans 15 amino acids. The CDR3 spells CASSLALPYSDTQYF. The CDR3 nucleotides are TGCGCCAGCAGCCTAGCGTTACCCTACTCAGATACGCAGTATTTT. The variable domain in full, completed from reference TRBV5-1 and TRBJ2-3, reads KAGVTQTPRYLIKTRGQQVTLSCSPISGHRSVSWYQQTPGQGLQFLFEYFSETQRNKGNFPGRFSGRQFSNSRSEMNVSTLELGDSALYLCASSLALPYSDTQYFGPGTRLTVL.

The chain has TRBV4-2 and TRBJ1-1; maybe TRBD1 (5 bases). CDR1 and CDR2 (germline): LGHNA, YNFKEQ. The CDR3 covers 16 residues. V lost 2 bases and J lost 4, with 17 bases in between. DNA of the CDR3: TGTGCCAGCAGCCAAAACCCACAGGTGGGAAGCACTGAAGCTTTCTTT. Encoded protein: CASSQNPQVGSTEAFF.

The CDR3 bases are TGTGCCAGCAGCTTGCCGGACAGGAGGGGAAACACCATATATTTT. Protein sequence: CASSLPDRRGNTIYF. The rearrangement links TRBV7-9 to TRBJ1-3, with TRBD1 identical over 7 bases. Trimming cost V 3 bases and J 4 bases; bases outside gene matches: 6. The CDR3 runs 15 residues. The germline gives CDR1 SEHNR, CDR2 FQNEAQ (reference sequence).

This clone was observed once. The V and J genes are TRBV18 and TRBJ1-1; weak D call: TRBD1 (5 bases). This CDR3 region has 12 residues. The V end was cut by 8 bases, the J end by 3 bases, with 10 bases between. CDR1 is KGHSH and CDR2 is LQKENI in the germline V gene. The CDR3: CASAQADTEAFF. CDR3 nucleotide sequence: TGTGCCAGCGCACAGGCGGACACTGAAGCTTTCTTT.

The chain employs TRBV7-3 and TRBJ2-3, with D possibly TRBD1 on 6 matching bases. The CDR3 covers 16 residues. V lost 5 bases to trimming and J lost 0 bases, with 15 bases between them. Looked up from germline, CDR1 is SGHTA and CDR2 is FQGTGA. This CDR3 is CASSPLRTASTDTQYF. As DNA, the CDR3 is TGTGCCAGCAGCCCACTTCGGACAGCTAGCACAGATACGCAGTATTTT.

The rearrangement joins TRBV7-2 to TRBJ1-1, with a weak D call TRBD1 (5 bases). Trimming shortened V by 5 bases and J by 6 bases, and 19 bases separated the two germline ends. Germline V gives CDR1 SGHTA, CDR2 FQGNSA. The CDR3 totals 15 residues. CDR3 nucleotides: TGTGCCAGCAGCAGATCCGGGACGGAGTTGGCTGAAGCTTTCTTT. It translates to CASSRSGTELAEAFF.

The rearrangement joins TRBV7-9 to TRBJ1-1, with 11 bases fitting TRBD1. Looked up from germline, CDR1 is SEHNR and CDR2 is FQNEAQ (reference sequence). The trim removed 5 bases at V and 4 bases at J, leaving 6 bases unmatched. There are 15 residues in the CDR3. The CDR3 coding sequence is TGTGCCAGCAGCCTTAGGGGGACAGGGGGCACTGAAGCTTTCTTT. It encodes CASSLRGTGGTEAFF.

The chain carries TRBV27 and TRBJ1-2; TRBD1 agrees at 7 bases. Trimming took 3 bases from V and 13 from J; bases not matched to a gene: 14. The CDR3 is 14 residues long. The germline V gene encodes CDR1 MNHEY and CDR2 SMNVEV (reference sequence). For the CDR3, the DNA is TGTGCCAGCAGTTTCACCGCCGACAGGGTGGGTATCACCTTC. This sequence encodes CASSFTADRVGITF.

The J gene is TRBJ2-1, the V gene TRBV13; unclear D gene. The germline CDR1 and CDR2 sequences are PRHDT and FYEKMQ (reference sequence). The V end lost 6 bases, the J end lost 6 bases, and 15 bases lay between the germline ends. The CDR3 runs to 14 residues. This CDR3 reads CASSSAGVGNEQFF. In nucleotides, the CDR3 is TGTGCCAGCAGTTCAGCAGGAGTCGGCAATGAGCAGTTCTTC.

This clone appeared a single time. The J gene is TRBJ1-6, the V gene TRBV28; TRBD1 agrees at 12 bases. The V gene end was trimmed by 9 bases and the J gene end by 9 bases; junction bases not matched to a gene: 6. Germline CDR1 is MDHEN and CDR2 is SYDVKM. The CDR3 totals 14 residues. The CDR3 here is CASTPGQGASPLHF. Written as DNA, the CDR3 is TGTGCCAGTACCCCGGGACAGGGGGCTTCACCCCTCCACTTT.

This clone was observed a single time. The V gene is TRBV28, the J gene TRBJ1-2; no clear D. Per germline, CDR1 MDHEN and CDR2 SYDVKM. Trimming stripped 7 bases from V and 4 bases from J, with 10 bases between. This CDR3 region has 12 residues. As DNA, the CDR3 is TGTGCCAGCATTAACACAGTCTATGGCTACACCTTC. As protein: CASINTVYGYTF.

V is TRBV6-6 and J is TRBJ2-7, with a possible D match to TRBD1 (6 bases). The V gene lost 0 bases and the J gene lost 0 bases, with 9 bases spanning the gap. Germline lookup yields CDR1 MNHNY and CDR2 SVGAGI (reference sequence). This CDR3 is built from 15 residues. The CDR3 sequence: CASSYSPGDSYEQYF. The CDR3 DNA sequence: TGTGCCAGCAGTTACTCGCCAGGGGACTCCTACGAGCAGTACTTC.

The rearrangement uses TRBV29-1 and TRBJ2-3; D perhaps matches TRBD2 (5 bases). Germline lookup yields CDR1 SQVTM and CDR2 ANQGSEA. The CDR3 runs to 14 residues. V lost 6 bases, J lost 2 bases, and 15 bases lay in between. CDR3 loop: CSVGIAWYTDTQYF. CDR3 nucleotides: TGCAGCGTAGGTATAGCGTGGTACACAGATACGCAGTATTTT.

The chain's CDR3 is CASSGAGDPMGTEAFF. The CDR3 coding sequence is TGTGCCAGCAGCGGGGCAGGGGACCCGATGGGCACTGAAGCTTTCTTT. This chain connects TRBV9 to TRBJ1-1; D may be TRBD1 (6 bases). The CDR3 consists of 16 residues. CDR1 is SGDLS, CDR2 YYNGEE, per germline. With 3 bases removed from V and 4 bases from J, the gap between germline ends came to 19 bases.

The V call is TRBV7-3, the J call TRBJ2-3; TRBD1 matches 8 bases. The junction had 3 bases not matched to a gene; V was cut back by 4 bases and J by 0 bases. The germline V gene encodes CDR1 SGHTA and CDR2 FQGTGA. The CDR3 has 15 amino acids. In DNA form, the CDR3 reads TGTGCCAGCAGCTCACAGGGGGGAAGCACAGATACGCAGTATTTT. Amino acid sequence: CASSSQGGSTDTQYF.

The chain couples TRBV19 to TRBJ2-3, with a possible D match to TRBD2 (6 bases). Deletions cut 7 bases from V and 2 bases from J, with 13 bases between. CDR3 length equals 14 residues. CDR1 LNHDA and CDR2 SQIVND come from the germline V gene (reference sequence). The CDR3 nucleotides read TGTGCCAGTAAAAGGGAGGCAGCCACAGATACGCAGTATTTT. Protein sequence: CASKREAATDTQYF.

The chain joins TRBV27 to TRBJ2-5, with 7 bases matching TRBD2. CDR1 is MNHEY and CDR2 is SMNVEV in the germline V gene (reference sequence). Losses at the gene ends were 0 bases for V and 4 bases for J; bases not matched to a gene: 11. The CDR3 totals 17 residues. CDR3 in amino acids: CASSLSGGGSLRETQYF. CDR3 nucleotides: TGTGCCAGCAGTTTATCGGGGGGGGGAAGCCTCCGAGAGACCCAGTACTTC.

The chain joins TRBV12-5 to TRBJ2-5; D ambiguous. In germline, CDR1 is LGHNT, CDR2 FRNRAP. This CDR3 contains 12 residues. V was shortened by 2 bases and J by 4 bases, with 5 bases between the two germline ends. The CDR3: CASGLSGETQYF. The CDR3 coding sequence is TGTGCTAGTGGTTTGTCAGGAGAGACCCAGTACTTC.

The chain recombines TRBV2 with TRBJ1-2; TRBD1 is a possible D gene (6 bases). This CDR3 is built from 13 residues. The germline V gene encodes CDR1 SNHLY and CDR2 FYNNEI. The V end was cut by 7 bases, the J end by 2 bases, with 11 bases between. The CDR3 coding sequence is TGTGCCAGCAACAGGGCCCTAAACTATGGCTACACCTTC. As protein: CASNRALNYGYTF.

The sample holds one count of this clone. The chain joins TRBV29-1 to TRBJ1-5; 9 nucleotides line up with TRBD1. From germline, CDR1 is SQVTM and CDR2 ANQGSEA. V was pared by 5 bases and J by 4 bases, with 3 bases of the junction left unmatched. The CDR3 spans 13 residues. CDR3 DNA: TGCAGCGTTCACAGGGGGCCGAATCAGCCCCAGCATTTT. It translates to CSVHRGPNQPQHF.

The V gene is TRBV18, the J gene TRBJ2-3; weak D call: TRBD2 (5 bases). V was trimmed by 2 bases and J by 4 bases, leaving 13 bases between them. The germline V gene encodes CDR1 KGHSH and CDR2 LQKENI. This CDR3 is built from 15 residues. CDR3 in DNA: TGTGCCAGCTCACCATTCGGGATGCGGGCAGATACGCAGTATTTT. Its protein product is CASSPFGMRADTQYF.

The chain combines TRBV11-2 with TRBJ2-7; D unresolved. CDR1 SGHAT and CDR2 FQNNGV come from the germline V gene. Trimming shortened V by 5 bases and J by 5 bases, and 16 bases separated the two germline ends. The CDR3 is 14 residues long. For the CDR3, the DNA is TGTGCCAGCAGCCCCTGGGCCGCCACGGACGAGCAGTACTTC. This gives the protein CASSPWAATDEQYF.

The chain recombines TRBV19 with TRBJ1-4; D is perhaps TRBD1 (5 bases). Between the trimmed V and J ends, which lost 7 bases and 7 bases, there was a span of 28 bases. The CDR3 loop spans 18 amino acids. Germline-derived CDR1 and CDR2 are LNHDA and SQIVND (reference sequence). The CDR3 nucleotides are TGTGCCAGTACCACCATCGCCGCAGGCCCCTTTGGGGGTGAAAAACTGTTTTTT. This gives the protein CASTTIAAGPFGGEKLFF.